This TCR beta chain was identified in a study of CD8+ T cells in alopecia areata. Overall study findings and caveats: Especially in alopecia totalis/universalis, lesional scalp showed greater clonality than normal scalp did. Patients shared TCRs less clearly than mice did, possibly owing to HLA.

Reverse transcription of extracted RNA yielded cDNA, which provided the sequencing template. Libraries were prepared by immunoSEQ multiplex PCR; TCRdb keeps only in-frame clonotypes and omits some of them. This table has about 150,000 clones, 50% to 60% appearing once. A note on this clone: Its antigen is still unknown. Within the sample, other DNA sequences also encode this same CDR3.

The germline V gene encodes CDR1 GTSNPN and CDR2 SVGIG (reference sequence). V lost 4 bases and J lost 6; bases outside the gene matches: 15. The CDR3 spans 17 residues. The V gene is TRBV30, the J gene TRBJ2-1, with 10 bases matching TRBD2. Material: CD4+ T cells sorted from blood. This TCR derives from a human donor in good health. In DNA, the CDR3 is TGTGCCTGGACAGGGAGCGACTTGGGACTAGCGTTCAATGAGCAGTTCTTC. It is translated as CAWTGSDLGLAFNEQFF.